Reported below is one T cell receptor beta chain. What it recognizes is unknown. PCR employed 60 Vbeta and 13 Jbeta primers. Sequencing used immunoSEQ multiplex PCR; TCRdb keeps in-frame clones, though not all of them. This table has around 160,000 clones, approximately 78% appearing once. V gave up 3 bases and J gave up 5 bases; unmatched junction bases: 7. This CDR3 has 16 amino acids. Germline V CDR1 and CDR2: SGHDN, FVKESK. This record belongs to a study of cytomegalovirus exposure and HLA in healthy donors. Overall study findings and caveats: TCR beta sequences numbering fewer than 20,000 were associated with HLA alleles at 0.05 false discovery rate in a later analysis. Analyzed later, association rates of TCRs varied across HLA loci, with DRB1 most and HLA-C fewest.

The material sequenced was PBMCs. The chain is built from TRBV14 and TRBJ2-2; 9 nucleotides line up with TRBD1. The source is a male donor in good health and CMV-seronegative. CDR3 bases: TGTGCCAGCAGCCAGTCCAACAGGGGGCGAACCGGGGAGCTGTTTTTT. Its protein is CASSQSNRGRTGELFF.